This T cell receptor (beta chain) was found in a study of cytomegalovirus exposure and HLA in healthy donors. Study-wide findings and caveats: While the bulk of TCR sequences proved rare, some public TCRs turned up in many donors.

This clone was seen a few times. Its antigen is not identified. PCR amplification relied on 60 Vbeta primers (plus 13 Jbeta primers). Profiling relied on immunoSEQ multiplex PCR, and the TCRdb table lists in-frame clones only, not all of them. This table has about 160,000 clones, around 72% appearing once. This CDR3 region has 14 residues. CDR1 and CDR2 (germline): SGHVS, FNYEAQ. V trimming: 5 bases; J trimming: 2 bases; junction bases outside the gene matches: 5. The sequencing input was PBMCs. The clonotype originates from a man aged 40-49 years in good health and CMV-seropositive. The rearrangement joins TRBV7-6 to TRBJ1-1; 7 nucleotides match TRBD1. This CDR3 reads CASSPTGPNTEAFF. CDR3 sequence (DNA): TGTGCCAGCAGCCCGACAGGGCCAAACACTGAAGCTTTCTTT.